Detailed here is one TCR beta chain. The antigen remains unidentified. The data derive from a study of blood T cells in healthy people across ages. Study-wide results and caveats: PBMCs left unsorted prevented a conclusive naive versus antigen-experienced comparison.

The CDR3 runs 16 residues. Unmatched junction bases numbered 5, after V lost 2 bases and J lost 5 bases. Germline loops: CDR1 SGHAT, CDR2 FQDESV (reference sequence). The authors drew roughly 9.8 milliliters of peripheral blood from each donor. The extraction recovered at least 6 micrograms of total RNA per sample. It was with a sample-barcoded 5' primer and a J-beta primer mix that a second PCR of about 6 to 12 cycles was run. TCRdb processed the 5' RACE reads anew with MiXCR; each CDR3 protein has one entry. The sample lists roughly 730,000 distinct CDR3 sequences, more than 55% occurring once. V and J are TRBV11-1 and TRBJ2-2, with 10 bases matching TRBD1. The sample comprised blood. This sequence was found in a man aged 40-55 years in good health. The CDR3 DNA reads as TGTGCCAGCAGCTTACGGACAGGGGGGTTGACCGGGGAGCTGTTTTTT. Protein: CASSLRTGGLTGELFF.